Below, 28 T cell receptor beta chains from the same sample are listed, as sequenced in a study of molecular identifiers for immune sequencing clone quantification. Each CDR3 protein is one row after TCRdb ran MiXCR on the PCR reads. The data show about 510,000 distinct CDR3 sequences, with roughly 23% seen just once and about 0.84% held by the top ten. The specimen was naive CD8+ T cells from blood, with Jurkat cell RNA spiked in. Regarding subset: FACS-sorted CD8+CD4-CCR7+CD45RA+ naive T cells. The receptors originated from a human donor in good health. Some libraries in this study had Jurkat cell RNA spiked in.

The J gene is TRBJ2-6, the V gene TRBV12-3 or TRBV12-4; 7 bases match TRBD1. J lost 0 bases, V lost 0 bases, and 8 bases had no gene match. CDR3 length: 19 amino acids. The CDR3 nucleotides are TGTGCCAGCAGTTTAGCGCTAGGGACAGAGAGCTCTGGGGCCAACGTCCTGACTTTC. It yields the protein CASSLALGTESSGANVLTF.

Only a few counts were recorded for this clonotype. The chain joins TRBV7-8 to TRBJ1-2, with 8 bases aligning to TRBD1. J was trimmed by 2 bases and V by 5 bases; bases with no gene match: 7. This CDR3 spans 15 amino acids. Germline assignment: CDR1 SGHVS and CDR2 FQNEAQ. The CDR3 loop reads CASSPGQGLNYGYTF. The CDR3 DNA reads TGTGCCAGCAGCCCAGGACAGGGATTAAACTATGGCTACACCTTC.

In its sample, this clonotype was seen a few times. The chain is built from TRBV7-6 and TRBJ2-1; 14 bases are shared with TRBD2. This CDR3 is built from 17 residues. The J segment lost 9 bases and the V segment lost 1 base, leaving 8 bases of the junction unmatched. Germline lookup yields CDR1 SGHVS and CDR2 FNYEAQ. CDR3 loop: CASSLDWGLAGASEQFF. CDR3 nucleotide sequence: TGTGCCAGCAGCTTAGATTGGGGACTAGCGGGGGCCAGTGAGCAGTTCTTC. The whole variable domain, remainder taken from reference TRBV7-6 and TRBJ2-1, is GAGVSQSPRYKVTKRGQDVALRCDPISGHVSLYWYRQALGQGPEFLTYFNYEAQQDKSGLPNDRFSAERPEGSISTLTIQRTEQRDSAMYRCASSLDWGLAGASEQFFGPGTRLTVL.

The chain couples TRBV28 to TRBJ2-7, with D maybe TRBD1 (5 bases). CDR1 and CDR2 (germline): MDHEN, SYDVKM. The CDR3 extends over 14 amino acids. The ends were cut back, 7 bases at V and 0 bases at J, with 13 bases in the middle. CDR3 DNA sequence: TGTGCCAGCACCACAATGACAGACTCCTACGAGCAGTACTTC. This gives the protein CASTTMTDSYEQYF.

This clonotype was seen ten or more times. CDR3 loop: CASSSWDRVGGAADTQYF. DNA of the CDR3: TGTGCCAGCAGCTCCTGGGACAGGGTAGGGGGGGCCGCGGATACGCAGTATTTT. The V and J genes are TRBV11-2 and TRBJ2-3; TRBD1 agrees at 9 bases. CDR3 length equals 18 residues. Trimming took 4 bases from V and 6 from J; bases not matched to a gene: 17. The germline V gene has CDR1 SGHAT and CDR2 FQNNGV.

Concerning this clonotype: Mismatch with germline at one junction end may stem from a read error. The V call is TRBV5-3, the J call TRBJ2-1, with D possibly being TRBD2 (5 bases). TRBV5-3 is flagged as an ORF with uncertain function. CDR3 length: 16 amino acids. The CDR3 protein is CASSLECRRHYNEQFF. CDR3 in DNA: TGTGCCAGCAGCTTGGAATGCAGGAGGCACTACAATGAGCAGTTCTTC.

This clonotype was seen only a few times. The CDR3 sequence is CASSPNPGTSPLHF. As DNA, the CDR3 is TGTGCCAGCAGCCCGAACCCGGGAACATCACCCCTCCACTTT. J is TRBJ1-6 and V is TRBV3-1; the D is unclear. This CDR3 contains 14 residues. V lost 4 bases, J lost 10 bases, and 14 bases lay in between. CDR1 and CDR2 from the germline V gene are LGHDT and YNNKEL (reference sequence).

This clonotype came up a few times. The chain uses TRBV27 and TRBJ2-3; D remains unclear. This CDR3 has 15 residues. Trimming removed 2 bases at V and 4 bases at J, with 13 bases between. Germline V gives CDR1 MNHEY, CDR2 SMNVEV (reference sequence). The CDR3 loop is CASSLPPGLADTQYF. CDR3 in DNA: TGTGCCAGCAGTTTACCCCCCGGGTTAGCAGATACGCAGTATTTT.

Points on this clonotype: A much larger clone lies one base from this, so it may be a read error. This chain connects TRBV6-5 to TRBJ2-7; TRBD1 aligns across 8 bases. The CDR3 is made up of 13 amino acids. V was pared by 5 bases and J by 4 bases, with 4 bases of the junction left unmatched. The germline gives CDR1 MNHEY, CDR2 SVGAGI. The CDR3 nucleotides are TGTGCCAGCAGTCACAGGGGGAAATACGAGCAGTACTTC. Its protein product is CASSHRGKYEQYF.

Details on this clonotype: A read error is possible here, since a much larger clone lies one base away. The chain employs TRBV6-5 and TRBJ1-1; D is unclear. The CDR3 is made up of 14 amino acids. Germline V gives CDR1 MNHEY, CDR2 SVGAGI. Trimming removed 3 bases from V and 3 bases from J, with 11 bases in between. CDR3 bases: TGTGCCAGCAGTTATGCGTTTTCGGACACTGAAGCTTTCTTT. Translating it yields CASSYAFSDTEAFF.

The chain combines TRBV3-1 with TRBJ2-1; 12 positions agree with TRBD2. This CDR3 is 19 amino acids long. Germline trimming cut 1 base from V and 7 bases from J; bases unmatched to any gene: 14. In germline, CDR1 is LGHDT, CDR2 YNNKEL (reference sequence). DNA for the CDR3: TGTGCCAGCAGCCAAGCGCGCCCCGGACTAGCGGGGTACAGGAATGAGCAGTTCTTC. Its translation: CASSQARPGLAGYRNEQFF.

The table lists this clonotype with a few counts. The chain links TRBV29-1 to TRBJ2-7, with 9 bases identical to TRBD1. V trimming: 7 bases; J trimming: 3 bases; junction bases outside the gene matches: 10. This CDR3 is 14 amino acids long. Germline CDR1 reads SQVTM; CDR2 reads ANQGSEA. The CDR3 loop reads CSAVPGQGHYEQYF. The CDR3 DNA sequence: TGCAGCGCCGTCCCGGGACAGGGACACTACGAGCAGTACTTC.

V gene TRBV5-1 combines with J gene TRBJ2-4, with a weak D call TRBD2 (6 bases). Trimming stripped 4 bases from V and 0 bases from J, with 14 bases between. The germline V gene has CDR1 SGHRS and CDR2 YFSETQ. The CDR3 loop spans 16 amino acids. The CDR3: CASSDGEGLAKNIQYF. The CDR3 DNA follows: TGCGCCAGCAGCGATGGAGAGGGACTAGCCAAAAACATTCAGTACTTC.

On this clonotype: A much more abundant neighbour one base away suggests this may be a read error. The chain recombines TRBV6-6 with TRBJ2-7; tentative D call: TRBD2 (6 bases). The CDR3 is 14 residues long. Per the germline V gene, CDR1 is MNHNY and CDR2 is SVGAGI (reference sequence). DNA of the CDR3: TGTGCCAGCGGTTACTCGGGGGTTTACTACGAGCAGTACTTC. This sequence encodes CASGYSGVYYEQYF.

Turning to this clonotype: A read error is possible here, since a much larger clone lies one base away. The rearrangement joins TRBV30 to TRBJ2-7; 10 positions agree with TRBD1. CDR1 GTSNPN and CDR2 SVGIG come from the germline V gene (reference sequence). The CDR3 runs 15 residues. CDR3 in amino acids: CAWKGRGQGVYGQYF. The CDR3 DNA follows: TGTGCCTGGAAAGGTCGAGGACAGGGGGTCTACGGGCAGTACTTC. Full variable domain (remainder filled in from reference TRBV30 and TRBJ2-7): SQTIHQWPATLVQPVGSPLSLECTVEGTSNPNLYWYRQAAGRGLQLLFYSVGIGQISSEVPQNLSASRPQDRQFILSSKKLLLSDSGFYLCAWKGRGQGVYGQYFGPGTRLTVT.

This clonotype was seen only once. This chain links TRBV4-1 with TRBJ1-2; unclear D gene. The CDR3 length is 15 residues. CDR1 MGHRA and CDR2 YSYEKL come from the germline V gene. V lost 0 bases and J lost 4, with 12 bases in between. The CDR3 DNA follows: TGCGCCAGCAGCCAAGATCCGCGAGGTACCTATGGCTACACCTTC. Encoded protein: CASSQDPRGTYGYTF.

In its sample, this clonotype was seen many times. The rearrangement uses TRBV6-2 or TRBV6-3 and TRBJ1-6, with TRBD1 identical over 7 bases. Looked up from germline, CDR1 is MNHEY and CDR2 is SVGEGT. V lost 5 bases and J lost 3; bases outside the gene matches: 1. The CDR3 loop spans 14 amino acids. For the CDR3, the DNA is TGTGCCAGCAGTAGGGACAGCTATAATTCACCCCTCCACTTT. Protein product: CASSRDSYNSPLHF.

The rearrangement uses TRBV28 and TRBJ1-5; D may be TRBD1 (5 bases). V lost 2 bases to trimming and J lost 2 bases, with 10 bases between them. The CDR3 spans 15 residues. CDR1 MDHEN and CDR2 SYDVKM come from the germline V gene. The CDR3 reads CASSLVRGGNQPQHF. CDR3 nucleotide sequence: TGTGCCAGCAGTTTAGTACGGGGGGGCAATCAGCCCCAGCATTTT.

This clonotype was seen at least ten times. V and J are TRBV27 and TRBJ2-6, with D perhaps given as TRBD1 or TRBD2 (7 bases each). V was pared by 4 bases and J by 4 bases, with 14 bases between. CDR3 length: 16 amino acids. Germline loops: CDR1 MNHEY, CDR2 SMNVEV (reference sequence). CDR3 sequence: CASSWEGASGANVLTF. CDR3 nucleotide sequence: TGTGCCAGCAGTTGGGAGGGGGCGTCGGGGGCCAACGTCCTGACTTTC.

In this sample, this clonotype turned up a few times. The V call is TRBV20-1, the J call TRBJ2-5; D is perhaps TRBD2 (7 bases). Trimming stripped 6 bases from V and 4 bases from J, with 27 bases between. CDR1 is DFQATT and CDR2 is SNEGSKA in the germline V gene (reference sequence). The CDR3 has 17 amino acids. The CDR3 loop reads CSAETDVGGVSLETQYF. Here the CDR3 DNA reads TGCAGTGCCGAAACAGACGTAGGGGGGGTGTCGTTAGAGACCCAGTACTTC.

The J gene is TRBJ2-7, the V gene TRBV9, with 9 bases that match TRBD1. The CDR3 is made up of 15 amino acids. Germline V gene lookup returns CDR1 SGDLS and CDR2 YYNGEE. Trimming cost V 3 bases and J 2 bases; bases outside gene matches: 6. Here the CDR3 DNA reads TGTGCCAGCAGCGCGGGACAGGGTTTTACCTACGAGCAGTACTTC. Its protein product is CASSAGQGFTYEQYF.

Remarks on this clonotype: This may come from a read error, since a much larger clone is one base off. This chain joins TRBV6-5 and TRBJ1-1; tentatively, D is TRBD1 (5 bases). The CDR3 spans 18 residues. CDR1 and CDR2 (germline): MNHEY, SVGAGI. CDR3 region: CASSYSSPSWGRETEALF. In nucleotides, the CDR3 is TGTGCCAGCAGTTACTCATCTCCGTCATGGGGCCGGGAGACTGAAGCTCTCTTT.

The rearrangement uses TRBV20-1 and TRBJ2-5, with TRBD2 identical over 9 bases. After removal of 3 bases from V and 5 bases from J, the junction contained 7 bases not matched to a gene. CDR1 DFQATT and CDR2 SNEGSKA come from the germline V gene (reference sequence). CDR3 length: 14 amino acids. CDR3 amino acids: CSARRRGGRETQYF. The CDR3 DNA follows: TGCAGTGCTAGGAGGCGGGGGGGCCGTGAGACCCAGTACTTC.

The V gene is TRBV11-2, the J gene TRBJ2-3; D gene ambiguous. From germline, CDR1 is SGHAT and CDR2 FQNNGV. The CDR3 is 13 residues long. V dropped 6 bases and J dropped 0 bases, with 7 bases sitting between them. The CDR3 sequence is CASRVGSTDTQYF. DNA for the CDR3: TGTGCCAGCAGGGTTGGTAGCACAGATACGCAGTATTTT.

This clonotype has only a few counts. The chain couples TRBV27 to TRBJ2-7; 11 bases agree with TRBD2. V gave up 4 bases and J gave up 2 bases; unmatched junction bases: 16. Germline assignment: CDR1 MNHEY and CDR2 SMNVEV (reference sequence). CDR3 length: 19 amino acids. The CDR3 coding sequence is TGTGCCAGCAGTTCTCTTCGTATTAGCGGGGGGGCCGTGCCCTACGAGCAGTACTTC. Its translation is CASSSLRISGGAVPYEQYF.

The V gene is TRBV20-1, the J gene TRBJ1-1; 8 bases align to TRBD1. Germline-derived CDR1 and CDR2 are DFQATT and SNEGSKA (reference sequence). This CDR3 spans 15 amino acids. V dropped 8 bases and J dropped 2; count of bases not matched to a gene: 13. DNA for the CDR3: TGCAGTACAATGGGACAGGCTTTACTTAACACTGAAGCTTTCTTT. This gives the protein CSTMGQALLNTEAFF.

The chain recombines TRBV6-2 or TRBV6-3 with TRBJ2-7; 7 bases line up with TRBD1. This CDR3 region has 16 residues. V shed 2 bases and J 0 bases; nucleotides not matched to a gene: 7. In germline, CDR1 is MNHEY, CDR2 SVGEGT. The CDR3 region has the DNA TGTGCCAGCAGTTACCCCGAGGACAGGTACTCCTACGAGCAGTACTTC. Protein sequence: CASSYPEDRYSYEQYF.

This clonotype was recorded at least ten times. The V and J genes are TRBV6-2 or TRBV6-3 and TRBJ1-1; D is uncertain. Germline lookup yields CDR1 MNHEY and CDR2 SVGEGT. CDR3 length equals 14 residues. V was trimmed by 0 bases and J by 5 bases, leaving 10 bases between them. The CDR3 coding sequence is TGTGCCAGCAGTTACTCGGAGGGTTGGACTGAAGCTTTCTTT. Protein product: CASSYSEGWTEAFF.